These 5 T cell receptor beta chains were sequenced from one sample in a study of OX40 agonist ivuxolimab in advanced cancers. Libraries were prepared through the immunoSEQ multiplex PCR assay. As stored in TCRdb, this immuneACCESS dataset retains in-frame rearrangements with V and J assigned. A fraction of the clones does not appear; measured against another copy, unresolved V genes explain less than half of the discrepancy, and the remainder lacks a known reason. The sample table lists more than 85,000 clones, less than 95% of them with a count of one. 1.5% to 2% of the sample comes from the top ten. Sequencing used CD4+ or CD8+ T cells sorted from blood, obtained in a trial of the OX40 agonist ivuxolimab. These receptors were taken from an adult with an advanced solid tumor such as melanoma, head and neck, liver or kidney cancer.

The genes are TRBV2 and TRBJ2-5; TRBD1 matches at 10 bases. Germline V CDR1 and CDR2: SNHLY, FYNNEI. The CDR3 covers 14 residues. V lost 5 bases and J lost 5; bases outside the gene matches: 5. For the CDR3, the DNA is TGTGCCAGCAGTTTAGGACAGGGGGGGGAGACCCAGTACTTC. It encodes CASSLGQGGETQYF.

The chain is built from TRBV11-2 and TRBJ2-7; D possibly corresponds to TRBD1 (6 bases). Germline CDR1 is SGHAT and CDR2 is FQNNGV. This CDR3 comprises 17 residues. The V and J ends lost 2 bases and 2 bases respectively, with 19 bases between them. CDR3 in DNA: TGTGCCAGCAGCTTAATGAGGCAGGACAGCCAGGCCTACGAGCAGTACTTC. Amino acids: CASSLMRQDSQAYEQYF.

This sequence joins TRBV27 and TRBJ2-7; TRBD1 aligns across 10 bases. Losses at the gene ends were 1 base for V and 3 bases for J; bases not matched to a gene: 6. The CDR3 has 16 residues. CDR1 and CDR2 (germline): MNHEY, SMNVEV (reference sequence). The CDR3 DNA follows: TGTGCCAGCAGTTTATTCCTAGGGACAGGGGTCTACGAGCAGTACTTC. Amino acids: CASSLFLGTGVYEQYF.

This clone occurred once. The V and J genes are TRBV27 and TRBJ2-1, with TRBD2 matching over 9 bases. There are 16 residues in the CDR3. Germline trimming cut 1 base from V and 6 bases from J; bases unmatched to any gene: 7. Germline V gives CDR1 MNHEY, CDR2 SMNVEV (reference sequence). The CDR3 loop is CASSLFLGTSSNEQFF. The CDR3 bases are TGTGCCAGCAGTTTATTCTTGGGGACTAGCAGCAATGAGCAGTTCTTC.

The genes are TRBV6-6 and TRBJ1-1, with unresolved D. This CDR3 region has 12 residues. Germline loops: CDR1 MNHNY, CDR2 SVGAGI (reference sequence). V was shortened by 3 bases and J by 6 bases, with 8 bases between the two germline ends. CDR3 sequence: CASSYGGAEAFF. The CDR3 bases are TGTGCCAGCAGTTATGGAGGCGCTGAAGCTTTCTTT.